Sequencing of this T cell receptor beta chain was carried out in a study of T cells in Graves' hyperthyroidism and ophthalmopathy (dated by TCRdb to the late 2010s). For context, the study as a whole: Peripheral blood was sampled at the time of initial diagnosis, prior to any treatment. The paper describes TCR Vbeta CDR3 sequencing of more than 120 peripheral blood samples, made up of 40 to 45 ophthalmopathy patients, roughly 72 hyperthyroidism patients and 17 progressor patients. Prospective prediction of ophthalmopathy was tested in an independent validation cohort consisting of fewer than 20 hyperthyroidism patients and 15 or so patients who later progressed to ophthalmopathy. The 100 discovery patients were divided at random into training and test sets in a 7:3 ratio. A discovery cohort of 95 to 100 patients, roughly 45 with Graves' ophthalmopathy and 55 to 60 with stable Graves' hyperthyroidism, was used to find distinguishing TCR V-J signatures. In addition, the study compared T-cell repertoires in thyroid tissue and in blood from roughly six Graves' hyperthyroidism patients. After blood sampling, hyperthyroidism patients were treated with methimazole at a starting dose of 30 mg daily, and ophthalmopathy patients were treated with high-dose intravenous methylprednisolone. Study-wide findings and limitations: Sample size was not statistically predetermined, and blinding of investigators to group allocation was not performed. A 13 V-J signature model separated ophthalmopathy from stable hyperthyroidism, with 87.88% sensitivity and about 81% specificity in cross-validation and 80%/75% in testing. Most expanded thyroid clonotypes (frequency above 0.001) were also found in blood, which suggests that blood repertoires may mirror thyroid immune responses. During validation, the model predicted progression to ophthalmopathy a median of around 6 months ahead of onset, with 60% to 71% sensitivity and 72.22% specificity.

TCR beta CDR3 regions were amplified from RNA transcripts. The first round of RT-PCR for the TCR CDR3 was performed with the HTBI primer set and the Qiagen OneStep RT-PCR kit. Libraries were constructed in a second round of multiplex PCR, after which size selection and purification were performed. Sequencing of the libraries was done on an Illumina HiSeq2000 using paired-end 100 bp reads. As for the authors' bioinformatics: SOAPnuke was used to process the raw data, with reads discarded if the reads contained adapters or uncalled bases, had a mean Phred below 15, or lacked an exact constant-primer or identifier match. COPE v1.2.5 was used to merge the high-quality paired reads, and each unique nucleotide sequence was defined as a clonotype. MiTCR v1.1 was used to align clonotypes to the IMGT TRBV, TRBD and TRBJ reference segments. The analysis included only V-J combinations with a frequency above 0.0001, which together covered around 99% of the repertoires. A TCS score was defined as the ratio of F50 (clonal expansion) to E x V (chaos), with BLOSUM62-based TCRdist applied between CDR3 peptides within each V-J. Welch's t-statistics and random forest reduced several hundred V-J features to 10 to 15, which were used in a naive Bayes classifier (R e1071). TCRdb cleaned the public reads at Q25 with fastp, built clones with MiXCR and kept in-frame beta chains. Under each unique CDR3 protein, matching rows form one entry showing the most common genes and DNA. The V and J calls and clone size come from TCRdb's table, not from the authors' own analysis. Across this sample there are roughly 740,000 distinct CDR3 sequences, with about 16% seen only once. The ten largest clones take up around 7.7% of the sample.

The trim is 2 bases for V and 7 bases for J, with a gap of 15 bases between the germline ends. CDR1 and CDR2 are read off the germline V gene (reference sequence) as DFQATT and SNEGSKA. Including the terminal cysteine and phenylalanine, the CDR3 comprises 14 residues. The sequence is cut down to CDR3 DNA, 42 bases in frame from base 1. Graves' hyperthyroidism was defined as stable when no progression to ophthalmopathy occurred over 18 months of follow-up. Hyperthyroidism patients were newly diagnosed, with disease duration under 2 months, and aged 18 to 65 years. The study excluded patients with uncontrolled infections, other autoimmune diseases, pregnancy or lactation. Clinical symptoms, serum thyroxine and TRAb, thyroid ultrasound, and orbital computed tomography formed the basis for the diagnoses. Ficoll-Paque density gradient centrifugation was used to isolate PBMCs from 10 ml of fresh peripheral blood. Total RNA was extracted using Trizol reagent, and RNA quality was assessed on an Agilent 2100 Bioanalyzer.

This clonotype has a handful of counts. Its binding antigen is unknown. Base-call qualities are not available, and no considerably larger clone is one nucleotide away. This clonotype originated in a man aged 18 to 29 with Graves' hyperthyroidism. The chain employs TRBV20-1 and TRBJ1-3; the D gene assignment is ambiguous. The sequenced sample consisted of blood. The DNA sequence follows: TGCAGTGCTAGACCCCGCTTAGCGTGGAACACCATATATTTT. Translation gives CSARPRLAWNTIYF.